These T cell receptor beta chains were read from a single sample in a study of long-term antiretroviral therapy in people with HIV. The data were produced by immunoSEQ multiplex PCR, yet TCRdb's version contains in-frame clones alone and is incomplete. This sample has under 35,000 clones, with 70% to 90% found just once. The sample consisted of unsorted PBMCs, taken 1.1 years after starting antiretroviral therapy. Source of these receptors: a man aged 18 to 29 with HIV. Each CDR3 is given with its conserved first and last residue. A D gene is named only where the DNA matches it firmly. Expanded clones get a size class; other rows say once, few or many, or leave the size out.

V gene	clone size	D gene	J gene	CDR3 protein	CDR3 DNA
TRBV5-5	NA	NA	TRBJ2-3	CASNFRLGYTDTQYF	TGTGCCAGCAATTTCCGGTTGGGTTACACAGATACGCAGTATTTT
TRBV9	NA	NA	TRBJ2-6	CASSVVGAGANVLTF	TGTGCCAGCAGCGTAGTGGGGGCTGGGGCCAACGTCCTGACTTTC
TRBV2	NA	TRBD2	TRBJ2-7	CAILAGPSYEQYF	TGTGCCATCTTAGCGGGACCCTCCTACGAGCAGTACTTC
TRBV15	NA	NA	TRBJ1-1	CASKPREGRDEAFF	TGTGCCTCCAAGCCCAGAGAGGGAAGGGATGAAGCTTTCTTT
TRBV19	once	TRBD2	TRBJ2-7	CANSNDRSGWDSYEQYF	TGTGCCAACTCCAACGACCGTAGCGGGTGGGACTCCTACGAGCAGTACTTC
TRBV11-2	NA	NA	TRBJ1-1	CASSSQNTEAFF	TGTGCCAGCAGCTCGCAAAACACTGAAGCTTTCTTT
TRBV19	few	TRBD1	TRBJ2-1	CASSIIGTGAALNEQFF	TGTGCCAGTAGTATAATAGGGACAGGGGCCGCCCTCAATGAGCAGTTCTTC
TRBV27	NA	TRBD2	TRBJ2-1	CASSLTGGTYNEQFF	TGTGCCAGCAGTTTGACGGGGGGAACCTACAATGAGCAGTTCTTC
TRBV5-4	NA	TRBD2	TRBJ2-1	CASSLALAGNEQFF	TGTGCCAGCAGCTTGGCCCTAGCGGGCAATGAGCAGTTCTTC
TRBV9	NA	TRBD2	TRBJ2-3	CASSVGRLAGAFNTQYF	TGTGCCAGCAGCGTAGGTAGACTAGCGGGAGCTTTCAATACGCAGTATTTT
TRBV18	NA	NA	TRBJ1-3	CASSPRQLSGNTIYF	TGTGCCAGCTCACCGCGGCAGCTCTCTGGAAACACCATATATTTT
TRBV4-1	NA	NA	TRBJ2-7	CASSQEFSYEQYF	TGCGCCAGCAGCCAAGAGTTTTCCTACGAGCAGTACTTC
TRBV19	NA	NA	TRBJ2-2	CASSIFGGDTGELFF	TGTGCCAGTAGTATCTTCGGAGGGGACACCGGGGAGCTGTTTTTT
TRBV6-6	NA	TRBD1	TRBJ1-1	CASSYAGGTEAFF	TGTGCCAGCAGTTACGCAGGGGGCACTGAAGCTTTCTTT
TRBV19	NA	TRBD1	TRBJ2-7	CASSINWGQFNEQYF	TGTGCCAGTAGTATAAACTGGGGACAGTTCAACGAGCAGTACTTC
TRBV30	few	TRBD1	TRBJ2-7	CAWSAGQGIAYEQYF	TGTGCCTGGAGTGCCGGACAGGGGATCGCCTACGAGCAGTACTTC
TRBV7-2	once	TRBD1	TRBJ2-7	CASSFDRVSYEQYF	TGTGCCAGCAGCTTCGACAGGGTTTCCTACGAGCAGTACTTC